The next 21 T cell receptor beta chains were all read from a single sample in a study of cytomegalovirus exposure and HLA in healthy donors. PCR primers comprised 60 Vbeta and 13 Jbeta primers. Sequencing used immunoSEQ multiplex PCR; TCRdb keeps in-frame clones, though not all of them. Found here are tens of thousands of clones, about two thirds of them singletons; the top ten hold roughly a fifth. Material for sequencing was PBMCs. Receptors were obtained from a woman aged 60-70 years in good health and CMV-seropositive.

The chain links TRBV15 to TRBJ1-1; a weak D match, TRBD1 (5 bases). The CDR3 sequence is 18 residues long. Deletions cut 0 bases from V and 3 bases from J, with 20 bases between. Germline V gene lookup returns CDR1 LNHNV and CDR2 YYDKDF (reference sequence). CDR3 coding DNA: TGTGCCACCAGCAGAGATCCCCCAGGGAGGGTACGGTACACTGAAGCTTTCTTT. Protein sequence: CATSRDPPGRVRYTEAFF.

This chain links TRBV6-1 with TRBJ1-1; D remains unclear. Trimming shortened V by 10 bases and J by 0 bases, and 12 bases separated the two germline ends. The CDR3 spans 13 residues. The germline V gene encodes CDR1 MNHNS and CDR2 SASEGT. The CDR3 loop reads CATLGTVNTEAFF. Written as DNA, the CDR3 is TGTGCCACCCTCGGAACAGTGAACACTGAAGCTTTCTTT.

This clone was picked up a small number of times. The chain has TRBV4-3 and TRBJ1-1, with 9 bases aligning to TRBD1. Trimming took 0 bases from V and 5 from J; bases not matched to a gene: 4. The CDR3 contains 15 residues. Per the germline V gene, CDR1 is LGHNA and CDR2 is YSLEER. CDR3 region: CASSQDLGQGTEAFF. CDR3 bases: TGCGCCAGCAGCCAAGATCTTGGACAGGGGACTGAAGCTTTCTTT.

The chain recombines TRBV13 with TRBJ2-2; 12 bases are a match to TRBD2. V was pared by 6 bases and J by 1 base, with 9 bases of the junction left unmatched. The CDR3 is 18 amino acids. CDR1 and CDR2 (germline): PRHDT, FYEKMQ (reference sequence). The CDR3 loop is CASSRTSGNYLNTGELFF. As DNA, the CDR3 is TGTGCCAGCAGTCGGACTAGCGGGAACTACCTGAACACCGGGGAGCTGTTTTTT.

The V and J genes are TRBV5-5 and TRBJ1-5; tentatively, D is TRBD1 (6 bases). This CDR3 has 17 amino acids. CDR1 is SGHKS, CDR2 YYEKEE, per germline (reference sequence). Trimming removed 3 bases from V and 0 bases from J, with 16 bases in between. Here the CDR3 reads CASSSLDRSHSNQPQHF. In DNA, the CDR3 is TGTGCCAGCAGCTCCTTAGACAGGAGTCATAGCAATCAGCCCCAGCATTTT.

The V gene is TRBV18, the J gene TRBJ2-2; D possibly corresponds to TRBD2 (5 bases). The CDR3 is 18 residues long. Looked up from germline, CDR1 is KGHSH and CDR2 is LQKENI. V was pared by 4 bases and J by 0 bases, with 18 bases between. The CDR3 coding sequence is TGTGCCAGCTCACAAGACGTCAGCAAGGACTCGAACACCGGGGAGCTGTTTTTT. This sequence encodes CASSQDVSKDSNTGELFF. The full variable domain, rest sourced from reference TRBV18 and TRBJ2-2, is NAGVMQNPRHLVRRRGQEARLRCSPMKGHSHVYWYRQLPEEGLKFMVYLQKENIIDESGMPKERFSAEFPKEGPSILRIQQVVRGDSAAYFCASSQDVSKDSNTGELFFGEGSRLTVL.

The V call is TRBV7-9, the J call TRBJ1-1; TRBD1 might be the D (5 bases). V gave up 5 bases and J gave up 0 bases, with 13 bases separating them. CDR3 length: 15 amino acids. Looked up from germline, CDR1 is SEHNR and CDR2 is FQNEAQ (reference sequence). The CDR3: CASSLGAQVNTEAFF. CDR3 bases: TGTGCCAGCAGCCTTGGGGCTCAGGTGAACACTGAAGCTTTCTTT.

The CDR3 sequence: CASSSATGGSNSPLHF. CDR3 bases: TGTGCCAGCAGCTCAGCGACAGGGGGTAGTAATTCACCCCTCCACTTT. The chain links TRBV5-5 to TRBJ1-6, with 9 bases fitting TRBD1. Looked up from germline, CDR1 is SGHKS and CDR2 is YYEKEE (reference sequence). This CDR3 is 16 amino acids long. The V segment lost 3 bases and the J segment 6 bases; nucleotides outside the gene matches: 7.

The chain uses TRBV21-1 and TRBJ2-3; TRBD1 is the table's D call, not checked against the DNA. TRBV21-1 is a pseudogene segment. The length of the CDR3 is 17 residues. CDR3 in DNA: TGTGCCAGCAGCAAACTCGAGGGGGCCCCTAACACAGATACGCAGTATTTT. Translated: CASSKLEGAPNTDTQYF.

The chain uses TRBV7-9 and TRBJ2-3; D unclear. V was cut by 2 bases and J by 2 bases, with 11 bases left in between. CDR3 size: 15 residues. CDR1 and CDR2 (germline): SEHNR, FQNEAQ (reference sequence). The CDR3 sequence: CASSLSSPLTDTQYF. CDR3 bases: TGTGCCAGCAGCTTATCGTCCCCTCTCACAGATACGCAGTATTTT.

In its sample, this clone was seen a few times. This chain connects TRBV4-2 to TRBJ2-3, with a possible D match to TRBD2 (5 bases). The CDR3 length is 16 residues. Trimming removed 3 bases at V and 4 bases at J, with 17 bases between. CDR1 and CDR2 (germline): LGHNA, YNFKEQ. This CDR3 is CASSHATPDGADTQYF. The CDR3 nucleotides read TGTGCCAGCAGCCACGCTACGCCCGACGGGGCAGATACGCAGTATTTT.

The chain carries TRBV7-9 and TRBJ1-6, with 8 bases lining up with TRBD1. Germline V gene data show CDR1 as SEHNR and CDR2 as FQNEAQ (reference sequence). Losses at the gene ends were 5 bases for V and 5 bases for J; bases not matched to a gene: 5. CDR3 size: 15 residues. In nucleotides, the CDR3 is TGTGCCAGCAGCCAGGGGGCAGGAGATAATTCACCCCTCCACTTT. Protein: CASSQGAGDNSPLHF.

The rearrangement links TRBV4-1 to TRBJ1-1; tentatively, D is TRBD1 (5 bases). The germline CDR1 and CDR2 sequences are MGHRA and YSYEKL. V lost 8 bases, J lost 4 bases, and 17 bases lay in between. The CDR3 totals 14 residues. CDR3 bases: TGCGCCAGCGGCCGGGAGGGGCTAGGCACTGAAGCTTTCTTT. Protein: CASGREGLGTEAFF.

This chain uses TRBV7-2 with TRBJ1-2; a possible D gene is TRBD1 (5 bases). Trimming cost V 2 bases and J 7 bases, with 11 bases left between them. The CDR3 contains 13 residues. CDR1 and CDR2 from the germline V gene are SGHTA and FQGNSA. The CDR3 DNA is TGTGCCAGCAGCTTACATTTGGGGGGTGGCTACACCTTC. It yields the protein CASSLHLGGGYTF.

This chain links TRBV6-6 with TRBJ1-1, with no clear D. The germline CDR1 and CDR2 sequences are MNHNY and SVGAGI (reference sequence). The V end was cut by 0 bases, the J end by 0 bases, with 8 bases between. The CDR3 has 15 amino acids. The CDR3 protein is CASSYSGQMNTEAFF. CDR3 DNA: TGTGCCAGCAGTTACTCGGGCCAGATGAACACTGAAGCTTTCTTT.

The CDR3 loop is CASSYPGQGSYGYTF. CDR3 sequence (DNA): TGTGCCAGCAGTTACCCCGGACAGGGTTCCTATGGCTACACCTTC. The chain carries TRBV6-5 and TRBJ1-2; 8 nucleotides agree with TRBD1. Germline V lookup: CDR1 MNHEY, CDR2 SVGAGI. Trimming at V came to 2 bases and at J to 4 bases, leaving 6 bases not matched to a gene. The CDR3 consists of 15 residues.

This sequence joins TRBV10-3 and TRBJ1-1; 8 positions match TRBD1. Trimming removed 1 base from V and 0 bases from J; junction bases left unmatched: 4. This CDR3 is 16 amino acids long. The germline V gene encodes CDR1 ENHRY and CDR2 SYGVKD. In DNA form, the CDR3 reads TGTGCCATCAGTGAGTACGCAGGGGGCATGAACACTGAAGCTTTCTTT. Translation: CAISEYAGGMNTEAFF.

The rearrangement links TRBV30 to TRBJ1-2; D remains unclear. V was trimmed by 8 bases and J by 1 base, leaving 14 bases between them. Germline V lookup: CDR1 GTSNPN, CDR2 SVGIG (reference sequence). The CDR3 length is 13 residues. The CDR3 DNA reads TGTGCCCCGAAGAACTCTGTTAACTATGGCTACACCTTC. This sequence encodes CAPKNSVNYGYTF.

The chain couples TRBV6-5 to TRBJ1-1, with D hard to call. The V gene lost 2 bases and the J gene lost 1 base, with 8 bases spanning the gap. The CDR3 length is 14 residues. Germline V gene lookup returns CDR1 MNHEY and CDR2 SVGAGI. The CDR3 nucleotides read TGTGCCAGCAGTTACGGCCCGAAGAACACTGAAGCTTTCTTT. Amino acids: CASSYGPKNTEAFF.

The chain has TRBV13 and TRBJ2-3; 9 nucleotides align to TRBD2. V lost 2 bases to trimming and J lost 6 bases; unmatched junction nucleotides: 12. CDR3 length equals 17 residues. CDR1 is PRHDT and CDR2 is FYEKMQ in the germline V gene (reference sequence). CDR3 DNA: TGTGCCAGCAGCTTATGGGGTAGCGGGGGCCTTACGGATACGCAGTATTTT. Translating gives CASSLWGSGGLTDTQYF.

The V call is TRBV19, the J call TRBJ1-1, with unresolved D. V lost 3 bases to trimming and J lost 1 base, with 9 bases between them. The CDR3 has 14 amino acids. CDR1 and CDR2 (germline): LNHDA, SQIVND (reference sequence). This CDR3 reads CASSIRTQNTEAFF. CDR3 nucleotide sequence: TGTGCCAGTAGTATTCGGACTCAGAACACTGAAGCTTTCTTT.